The clone carrying this T cell receptor (beta chain) was counted a single time. Trimming pared 4 bases from V and 5 bases from J, leaving 12 bases between. This CDR3 region has 13 residues. Germline lookup yields CDR1 MDHEN and CDR2 SYDVKM. This entry comes from a study of control samples from healthy donors and cancer patients. The data were produced by immunoSEQ multiplex PCR, yet TCRdb's version contains in-frame clones alone and is incomplete. The table lists over 60,000 clones, approximately 85% of them singletons. The sample taken for sequencing was blood. This clonotype was sampled from a man aged 35 to 55 in good health. The chain combines TRBV28 with TRBJ2-7; possible D gene TRBD1, 5 bases. The CDR3 coding sequence is TGTGCCAGCAGTTCGATAAACAGGAACGAGCAGTACTTC. This encodes CASSSINRNEQYF.